A single sample is the source of the 26 T cell receptor beta chains below, sequenced in a study of cytomegalovirus exposure and HLA in healthy donors. Clones were sequenced by immunoSEQ multiplex PCR, and TCRdb holds only the in-frame ones, with some missing. The top ten clones hold approximately 0.94% of a sample with 260,000 or so clones, roughly 90% of them seen once. Source material: PBMCs. These receptors all come from a woman aged 18-29 years in good health and CMV-seronegative.

The CDR3 DNA sequence: TGTGCCAGCAGTCTCAGGGGGACTAATGAAAAACTGTTTTTT. Translation gives CASSLRGTNEKLFF. V and J are TRBV2 and TRBJ1-4, with 7 bases identical to TRBD1. The V and J ends lost 5 bases and 2 bases, in that order; junction bases with no gene match: 2. The CDR3 runs 14 residues. Germline V gene sequence: CDR1 SNHLY, CDR2 FYNNEI.

This clone was detected a few times. The CDR3 nucleotides read TGTGCCAGCAGCACGGGACAGGGAGGAGGCTACGAGCAGTACTTC. Its translation is CASSTGQGGGYEQYF. The V and J genes are TRBV28 and TRBJ2-7, with 9 positions matching TRBD1. Losses at the gene ends were 6 bases for V and 3 bases for J; bases not matched to a gene: 9. Germline-derived CDR1 and CDR2 are MDHEN and SYDVKM. The CDR3 has 15 residues.

The chain uses TRBV5-1 and TRBJ1-3; no clear D. Per germline, CDR1 SGHRS and CDR2 YFSETQ. This CDR3 has 16 amino acids. V lost 0 bases to trimming and J lost 2 bases, with 12 bases between them. The CDR3 DNA reads TGCGCCAGCAGCTTGGAGGCTGGCAGGACTGGAAACACCATATATTTT. Translated, it gives CASSLEAGRTGNTIYF.

The V call is TRBV10-3, the J call TRBJ2-3, with 8 bases lining up with TRBD1. V dropped 10 bases and J dropped 0; count of bases not matched to a gene: 12. CDR3 length: 16 residues. Per germline, CDR1 ENHRY and CDR2 SYGVKD. The CDR3 nucleotides read TGTGCCACCAGGGTGGACAGGGTCTCTAGCACAGATACGCAGTATTTT. Translated, it gives CATRVDRVSSTDTQYF.

This rearrangement joins TRBV30 to TRBJ1-2, with 10 bases fitting TRBD1. This CDR3 region has 16 residues. J lost 0 bases, V lost 5 bases, and 9 bases had no gene match. Germline CDR1 is GTSNPN and CDR2 is SVGIG (reference sequence). DNA for the CDR3: TGTGCCTGGCGCGGGACAGGGGCCTTTGCTAACTATGGCTACACCTTC. Its translation: CAWRGTGAFANYGYTF.

The chain recombines TRBV27 with TRBJ1-4; the D gene is possibly TRBD1 (5 bases). Deletions cut 6 bases from V and 5 bases from J, with 13 bases between. The V gene's germline CDR1 is MNHEY and CDR2 SMNVEV (reference sequence). The CDR3 is 14 amino acids. CDR3 sequence: CASSPEQENEKLFF. DNA of the CDR3: TGTGCCAGCAGCCCAGAACAGGAGAATGAAAAACTGTTTTTT. The full variable domain, completed using reference TRBV27 and TRBJ1-4, is EAQVTQNPRYLITVTGKKLTVTCSQNMNHEYMSWYRQDPGLGLRQIYYSMNVEVTDKGDVPEGYKVSRKEKRNFPLILESPSPNQTSLYFCASSPEQENEKLFFGSGTQLSVL.

The chain recombines TRBV27 with TRBJ1-3; perhaps TRBD1 as D (6 bases). The CDR3 is 15 amino acids. Trimming took 6 bases from V and 0 from J, leaving 12 bases between them. Germline V gives CDR1 MNHEY, CDR2 SMNVEV (reference sequence). The DNA of the CDR3 is TGTGCCAGCAGATTAAGGGGGAACTCTGGAAACACCATATATTTT. This sequence encodes CASRLRGNSGNTIYF.

The V and J genes are TRBV4-1 and TRBJ1-4, with 7 bases fitting TRBD1. The CDR3 has 15 amino acids. In germline, CDR1 is MGHRA, CDR2 YSYEKL. J was trimmed by 6 bases and V by 0 bases; bases with no gene match: 4. CDR3 residues: CASSQDTGAYEKLFF. CDR3 in DNA: TGCGCCAGCAGCCAAGATACAGGGGCCTATGAAAAACTGTTTTTT.

As regards this clone: Compared with germline, one end of the junction differs, possibly owing to a read error. The chain joins TRBV25-1 to TRBJ1-2, with 9 bases that match TRBD1. The CDR3 has 11 amino acids. Germline V gives CDR1 MGHDK, CDR2 SYGVNS. CDR3 sequence reads: CAVLTGGAIRF. DNA for the CDR3: TGTGCCGTCTTGACAGGGGGGGCCATCCGTTTC.

The V gene is TRBV15, the J gene TRBJ1-1; weak D call: TRBD1 (6 bases). This CDR3 has 17 residues. V lost 1 base and J lost 0, with 15 bases in between. Germline assignment: CDR1 LNHNV and CDR2 YYDKDF (reference sequence). The CDR3 DNA reads TGTGCCACCAGCAGAGGAGGGGGGGCCGTAATGAACACTGAAGCTTTCTTT. This translates into CATSRGGGAVMNTEAFF. The whole variable domain, filled in from reference TRBV15 and TRBJ1-1, reads DAMVIQNPRYQVTQFGKPVTLSCSQTLNHNVMYWYQQKSSQAPKLLFHYYDKDFNNEADTPDNFQSRRPNTSFCFLDIRSPGLGDTAMYLCATSRGGGAVMNTEAFFGQGTRLTVV.

The gene calls are TRBV9 and TRBJ2-1, with 7 bases that match TRBD2. CDR3 size: 15 residues. The ends lost 0 bases at V and 4 bases at J; junction bases unmatched: 4. Germline CDR1 SGDLS, CDR2 YYNGEE. The CDR3 DNA reads TGTGCCAGCAGCGTAGTAGTGGGGGGGTACAATGAGCAGTTCTTC. This encodes CASSVVVGGYNEQFF.

This clone was detected a few times. The sample has other DNA sequences that encode this CDR3 too. The rearrangement links TRBV4-3 to TRBJ2-6; D not resolved. The V gene lost 1 base and the J gene lost 1 base, with 5 bases spanning the gap. CDR1 LGHNA and CDR2 YSLEER come from the germline V gene. The CDR3 loop spans 15 amino acids. CDR3 DNA sequence: TGCGCCAGCAGCCAAGGTCAATCTGGGGCCAACGTCCTGACTTTC. Protein: CASSQGQSGANVLTF.

V gene TRBV4-1 combines with J gene TRBJ1-2; weak D call: TRBD1 (5 bases). Germline V gives CDR1 MGHRA, CDR2 YSYEKL. V was cut by 6 bases and J by 1 base, with 9 bases left in between. The CDR3 length is 13 residues. The CDR3 sequence is CASRTASNYGYTF. CDR3 in DNA: TGCGCCAGCAGGACAGCGAGTAACTATGGCTACACCTTC.

The gene calls are TRBV29-1 and TRBJ2-1; possible D gene TRBD2, 7 bases. Germline CDR1 reads SQVTM; CDR2 reads ANQGSEA. There are 16 residues in the CDR3. Trimming cost V 4 bases and J 9 bases, with 25 bases left between them. Here the CDR3 reads CSVALKLGGGFSEQFF. The CDR3 DNA is TGCAGCGTTGCCCTCAAATTAGGGGGAGGGTTCAGTGAGCAGTTCTTC.

The V call is TRBV9, the J call TRBJ2-3; 7 nucleotides line up with TRBD1. The germline gives CDR1 SGDLS, CDR2 YYNGEE. The length of the CDR3 is 15 residues. J gave up 2 bases and V 0 bases, and 3 bases lay outside the gene matches. For the CDR3, the DNA is TGTGCCAGCAGCGTAGTGGGACAGCCCACAGATACGCAGTATTTT. Protein sequence: CASSVVGQPTDTQYF.

This rearrangement joins TRBV30 to TRBJ1-6; D not resolved. This CDR3 region has 12 residues. CDR1 is GTSNPN and CDR2 is SVGIG in the germline V gene (reference sequence). V lost 3 bases to trimming and J lost 10 bases, with 10 bases between them. The CDR3 loop reads CAWSRVKSPLHF. In DNA, the CDR3 is TGTGCCTGGAGCCGCGTGAAGTCACCCCTCCACTTT.

The gene calls are TRBV4-2 and TRBJ2-7; D gene ambiguous. V was shortened by 2 bases and J by 2 bases, with 16 bases between the two germline ends. This CDR3 region has 16 residues. Germline V lookup: CDR1 LGHNA, CDR2 YNFKEQ. The CDR3 is CASSQPSGSGTYEQYF. CDR3 sequence (DNA): TGTGCCAGCAGCCAACCATCCGGGTCGGGTACCTACGAGCAGTACTTC.

The chain recombines TRBV28 with TRBJ2-2; 7 bases agree with TRBD2. This CDR3 has 17 amino acids. CDR1 is MDHEN and CDR2 is SYDVKM in the germline V gene. With V trimmed by 2 bases and J by 1 base, 7 bases remained unmatched. The CDR3 loop is CASSLGSLAENTGELFF. The DNA of the CDR3 is TGTGCCAGCAGTTTAGGTAGTCTAGCGGAGAACACCGGGGAGCTGTTTTTT.

The V call is TRBV6-1, the J call TRBJ2-7, with 8 bases lining up with TRBD2. CDR3 length equals 16 residues. In germline, CDR1 is MNHNS, CDR2 SASEGT. The ends lost 3 bases at V and 2 bases at J; junction bases unmatched: 9. The CDR3 loop is CASSDEQTSDPYEQYF. CDR3 DNA: TGTGCCAGCAGTGACGAACAGACTAGCGATCCCTACGAGCAGTACTTC.

The V call is TRBV18, the J call TRBJ1-1, with TRBD1 identical over 8 bases. CDR3 length: 20 residues. Germline V gene lookup returns CDR1 KGHSH and CDR2 LQKENI. Germline trimming cut 0 bases from V and 0 bases from J; bases unmatched to any gene: 15. The CDR3 sequence is CASSPPRGAGGARMNTEAFF. CDR3 DNA sequence: TGTGCCAGCTCACCACCGCGTGGGGCAGGGGGCGCGAGGATGAACACTGAAGCTTTCTTT. The full variable domain, completed using reference TRBV18 and TRBJ1-1, is NAGVMQNPRHLVRRRGQEARLRCSPMKGHSHVYWYRQLPEEGLKFMVYLQKENIIDESGMPKERFSAEFPKEGPSILRIQQVVRGDSAAYFCASSPPRGAGGARMNTEAFFGQGTRLTVV.

This chain joins TRBV11-2 and TRBJ1-3; unclear D gene. V dropped 1 base and J dropped 2 bases, with 12 bases sitting between them. CDR1 is SGHAT and CDR2 is FQNNGV in the germline V gene. This CDR3 is built from 16 residues. The CDR3, as DNA: TGTGCCAGCAGCTTAGGTGGCAGTATCCCTGGAAACACCATATATTTT. Its protein product is CASSLGGSIPGNTIYF.

The genes are TRBV7-8 and TRBJ2-7; D uncertain. In germline, CDR1 is SGHVS, CDR2 FQNEAQ. Trimming shortened V by 5 bases and J by 10 bases, and 15 bases separated the two germline ends. This CDR3 region has 12 residues. For the CDR3, the DNA is TGTGCCAGCAGCCCCGGTCCCCCGTTTCAGTACTTC. Protein sequence: CASSPGPPFQYF.

The V and J genes are TRBV30 and TRBJ2-7, with D perhaps TRBD1 (6 bases). Looked up from germline, CDR1 is GTSNPN and CDR2 is SVGIG (reference sequence). V lost 8 bases to trimming and J lost 6 bases, with 26 bases between them. The CDR3 spans 15 residues. The CDR3 loop reads CAGGGWDPIGLEQYF. For the CDR3, the DNA is TGTGCCGGGGGCGGTTGGGACCCAATTGGCCTCGAGCAGTACTTC.

V gene TRBV29-1 combines with J gene TRBJ2-2, with TRBD2 as a possible D gene (6 bases). CDR1 is SQVTM, CDR2 ANQGSEA, per germline. Deletions cut 2 bases from V and 0 bases from J, with 10 bases between. This CDR3 has 15 amino acids. Here the CDR3 DNA reads TGCAGCGTTGAAAGGGCGGGGACGAACACCGGGGAGCTGTTTTTT. Translation gives CSVERAGTNTGELFF.

The chain combines TRBV19 with TRBJ1-5; TRBD1 is a possible D gene (6 bases). CDR1 is LNHDA and CDR2 is SQIVND in the germline V gene (reference sequence). There are 16 residues in the CDR3. Trimming removed 1 base at V and 0 bases at J, with 10 bases between. CDR3 loop: CASSIARTDSNQPQHF. CDR3 DNA sequence: TGTGCCAGTAGTATAGCCCGGACAGATAGCAATCAGCCCCAGCATTTT.

The V gene is TRBV12-5, the J gene TRBJ2-1; TRBD1 is a possible D gene (7 bases). Germline V gene sequence: CDR1 LGHNT, CDR2 FRNRAP. The V end lost 3 bases, the J end lost 9 bases, and 15 bases lay between the germline ends. The CDR3 consists of 14 residues. The CDR3 sequence is CASGFRGALGEQFF. CDR3 nucleotide sequence: TGTGCTAGTGGTTTCAGGGGGGCCCTGGGTGAGCAGTTCTTC.